The 21 T cell receptor beta chains presented below share a single source sample, sequenced in a study of T cell responses to AZD1222 COVID-19 vaccine. Only in-frame clones appear in the TCRdb table, and some are missing; sequencing was by immunoSEQ multiplex PCR. The repertoire holds about 84,000 clones, with over 75% as singletons. The source was peripheral blood, collected 28 days after the second AZD1222 dose. The receptor set was obtained from an adult who received the AZD1222 COVID-19 vaccine.

V gene TRBV19 combines with J gene TRBJ1-3; 7 nucleotides agree with TRBD1. Trimming cost V 1 base and J 2 bases; bases outside gene matches: 5. Germline CDR1 and CDR2: LNHDA and SQIVND (reference sequence). There are 16 residues in the CDR3. CDR3 loop: CASSIGGTAAGNTIYF. Written as DNA, the CDR3 is TGTGCCAGTAGTATAGGGGGGACAGCGGCTGGAAACACCATATATTTT.

The CDR3 is CASSPRDINTEAFF. The CDR3 region has the DNA TGTGCCAGTAGCCCCAGGGACATCAACACTGAAGCTTTCTTT. The chain combines TRBV19 with TRBJ1-1; possible D gene TRBD1, 6 bases. V gave up 6 bases and J gave up 2 bases, with 13 bases separating them. The CDR3 consists of 14 residues. Germline V CDR1 and CDR2: LNHDA, SQIVND (reference sequence).

The CDR3 here is CASSPQGITNEKLFF. The CDR3 coding sequence is TGTGCCAGCAGCCCACAGGGGATAACTAATGAAAAACTGTTTTTT. V gene TRBV9 combines with J gene TRBJ1-4, with 7 nucleotides matching TRBD1. Germline-derived CDR1 and CDR2 are SGDLS and YYNGEE. The CDR3 runs to 15 residues. V lost 4 bases, J lost 1 base, and 4 bases stayed unmatched.

This chain connects TRBV7-9 to TRBJ2-2; D is unclear. The CDR3 is made up of 12 amino acids. Germline CDR1 is SEHNR and CDR2 is FQNEAQ (reference sequence). The V end lost 7 bases, the J end lost 8 bases, and 11 bases lay between the germline ends. Here the CDR3 reads CASTFTRGELFF. DNA of the CDR3: TGTGCCAGCACCTTTACAAGGGGGGAGCTGTTTTTT. Drawing the rest from reference TRBV7-9 and TRBJ2-2, the complete variable domain is DTGVSQNPRHKITKRGQNVTFRCDPISEHNRLYWYRQTLGQGPEFLTYFQNEAQLEKSRLLSDRFSAERPKGSFSTLEIQRTEQGDSAMYLCASTFTRGELFFGEGSRLTVL.

J is TRBJ2-3 and V is TRBV13; D is perhaps TRBD1 or TRBD2 (5 bases each). V was shortened by 2 bases and J by 4 bases, with 10 bases between the two germline ends. Looked up from germline, CDR1 is PRHDT and CDR2 is FYEKMQ (reference sequence). The CDR3 loop spans 14 amino acids. CDR3 nucleotides: TGTGCCAGCAGCTTACCGGGGACGGCAGATACGCAGTATTTT. Residues: CASSLPGTADTQYF.

This sequence joins TRBV7-2 and TRBJ1-1; the D is unclear. Germline CDR1 is SGHTA and CDR2 is FQGNSA. Trimming left V 2 bases short and J 0 bases short, with 7 bases between. This CDR3 spans 14 amino acids. DNA for the CDR3: TGTGCCAGCAGCTTAATAGACATGAACACTGAAGCTTTCTTT. It yields the protein CASSLIDMNTEAFF.

V gene TRBV6-4 combines with J gene TRBJ2-1, with 10 bases aligning to TRBD2. Germline V gene sequence: CDR1 MRHNA, CDR2 SNTAGT. The V and J ends lost 6 bases and 6 bases, in that order; junction bases with no gene match: 5. The CDR3 contains 14 residues. CDR3 residues: CASRSGGAGNEQFF. In DNA, the CDR3 is TGTGCCAGCAGAAGCGGGGGGGCTGGCAATGAGCAGTTCTTC.

The rearrangement uses TRBV6-1 and TRBJ1-4, with D uncertain. The V gene's germline CDR1 is MNHNS and CDR2 SASEGT. The CDR3 consists of 16 residues. V was pared by 4 bases and J by 8 bases, with 20 bases between. The DNA of the CDR3 is TGTGCCAGCAGTGGCTCCAACGTGGGTGGCCGGGAAAAACTGTTTTTT. Its protein product is CASSGSNVGGREKLFF.

In its sample, this clone was seen once. V usage is TRBV12-3 or TRBV12-4 and J usage is TRBJ2-2, with D perhaps matching TRBD1 (6 bases). There are 13 residues in the CDR3. V dropped 6 bases and J dropped 7 bases, with 12 bases sitting between them. The CDR3 sequence: CASREQGVGELFF. CDR3 coding DNA: TGTGCCAGCAGGGAACAGGGCGTCGGGGAGCTGTTTTTT.

The rearrangement uses TRBV11-2 and TRBJ2-1; TRBD1 matches at 8 bases. The ends lost 1 base at V and 6 bases at J; junction bases unmatched: 11. The CDR3 spans 17 residues. Looked up from germline, CDR1 is SGHAT and CDR2 is FQNNGV. This CDR3 reads CASSLVPAGQGSNEQFF. CDR3 in DNA: TGTGCCAGCAGCTTAGTGCCGGCTGGACAGGGCTCCAATGAGCAGTTCTTC.

The chain employs TRBV2 and TRBJ2-7; 13 nucleotides align to TRBD2. V trimming: 4 bases; J trimming: 6 bases; junction bases outside the gene matches: 9. The CDR3 spans 16 residues. Germline CDR1 and CDR2: SNHLY and FYNNEI. In DNA form, the CDR3 reads TGTGCCAGCAGTGGCTCCGGGACTAGCGGGACTAGCGAGCAGTACTTC. Residues: CASSGSGTSGTSEQYF.

The V call is TRBV5-1, the J call TRBJ1-1; D not certain. There are 13 residues in the CDR3. Germline assignment: CDR1 SGHRS and CDR2 YFSETQ. V lost 3 bases and J 1 base, leaving 7 bases between the germline ends. CDR3 nucleotide sequence: TGCGCCAGCAGCTCCGACACGAACACTGAAGCTTTCTTT. Translated: CASSSDTNTEAFF.

The rearrangement uses TRBV5-8 and TRBJ1-1, with 12 bases identical to TRBD1. The CDR3 is 17 amino acids. The junction had 9 bases not matched to a gene; V was cut back by 2 bases and J by 4 bases. In germline, CDR1 is SGHTS, CDR2 YDEGEE. The CDR3 bases are TGTGCCAGCAGCTTTACGGGGACAGGGGGCAGGGTCACTGAAGCTTTCTTT. Translated, it gives CASSFTGTGGRVTEAFF.

The CDR3 reads CASSRGQTGNTIYF. The CDR3 nucleotides are TGTGCCAGCAGCAGGGGACAGACTGGAAACACCATATATTTT. The chain carries TRBV5-6 and TRBJ1-3; 7 bases match TRBD1. The germline gives CDR1 SGHDT, CDR2 YYEEEE. CDR3 length: 14 residues. The V and J ends lost 4 bases and 2 bases, in that order; junction bases with no gene match: 3.

This clone was observed a few times. The chain links TRBV14 to TRBJ2-2, with D possibly being TRBD1 or TRBD2 (5 bases each). Germline V gene sequence: CDR1 SGHDN, CDR2 FVKESK. V dropped 4 bases and J dropped 1 base, with 7 bases sitting between them. The CDR3 runs to 14 residues. The CDR3 nucleotides are TGTGCCAGCAGCCCGGGACGGAACACCGGGGAGCTGTTTTTT. This codes for CASSPGRNTGELFF.

V and J are TRBV28 and TRBJ2-2, with a weak D call TRBD2 (5 bases). This CDR3 contains 13 residues. Germline V gene lookup returns CDR1 MDHEN and CDR2 SYDVKM. Trimming took off 6 bases at V and 9 bases at J, with 14 bases between the two ends. CDR3 coding DNA: TGTGCCAGCAGCAACGCAGGCGGGCGGGAGCTGTTTTTT. Residues: CASSNAGGRELFF.

This clone appeared a single time. The gene calls are TRBV27 and TRBJ2-1, with 9 bases matching TRBD2. V was clipped by 7 bases and J by 2 bases; unmatched bases: 6. The CDR3 has 15 amino acids. Germline V gene data show CDR1 as MNHEY and CDR2 as SMNVEV (reference sequence). The CDR3: CASTAGGSPYNEQFF. The CDR3 DNA is TGTGCCAGCACAGCGGGGGGCTCGCCCTACAATGAGCAGTTCTTC.

This clone was observed a few times. This chain joins TRBV4-2 and TRBJ1-2, with D uncertain. CDR1 and CDR2 from the germline V gene are LGHNA and YNFKEQ. CDR3 length: 15 amino acids. The germline V and J ends were trimmed by 0 bases and 0 bases, with 8 bases remaining between them. For the CDR3, the DNA is TGTGCCAGCAGCCAAGATTTAGTAGCTAACTATGGCTACACCTTC. The encoded protein is CASSQDLVANYGYTF.

The gene calls are TRBV11-3 and TRBJ1-2; D uncertain. Trimming shortened V by 4 bases and J by 3 bases, and 9 bases separated the two germline ends. The CDR3 runs 13 residues. From germline, CDR1 is SGHNT and CDR2 YENEEA. CDR3 DNA sequence: TGTGCCAGCAGCTCAAGGGAGGACTATGGCTACACCTTC. Its translation: CASSSREDYGYTF.

The count of this clone is one. This chain links TRBV7-2 with TRBJ2-3; D possibly matches TRBD1 or TRBD2 (5 bases each). V dropped 6 bases and J dropped 2 bases, with 6 bases sitting between them. Germline loops: CDR1 SGHTA, CDR2 FQGNSA. There are 12 residues in the CDR3. DNA of the CDR3: TGTGCCAGCAGGGGGGACACAGATACGCAGTATTTT. Amino acid sequence: CASRGDTDTQYF. The full variable domain, rest sourced from reference TRBV7-2 and TRBJ2-3, is GAGVSQSPSNKVTEKGKDVELRCDPISGHTALYWYRQSLGQGLEFLIYFQGNSAPDKSGLPSDRFSAERTGGSVSTLTIQRTQQEDSAVYLCASRGDTDTQYFGPGTRLTVL.

V usage is TRBV19 and J usage is TRBJ1-2; no definite D call. Per the germline V gene, CDR1 is LNHDA and CDR2 is SQIVND (reference sequence). V was cut by 5 bases and J by 4 bases, with 8 bases left in between. The CDR3 covers 12 residues. The CDR3 here is CASSLGRYGYTF. The CDR3 coding sequence is TGTGCCAGTAGTTTGGGCCGCTATGGCTACACCTTC.